The clone carrying this TCR beta chain came up many times. Antigen specificity is unknown. This entry is derived from a study of T cells in Graves' hyperthyroidism and ophthalmopathy. Template material for amplifying TCR beta CDR3 regions consisted of RNA transcripts. Initially, a first-round RT-PCR of the TCR CDR3 employed the HTBI primer set. One entry per CDR3 protein results from TCRdb running MiXCR on the multiplex PCR reads. The sample has some 490,000 distinct CDR3 sequences; roughly 15% are singletons. Study results and caveats: Blood also showed most of the thyroid clonotypes that were expanded above 0.001.

This CDR3 region has 13 residues. Germline lookup yields CDR1 LGHDT and CDR2 YNNKEL (reference sequence). Trimming took 2 bases from V and 2 from J, leaving 5 bases between them. Sequencing was carried out using blood. The TCR sequence derives from a woman between 25 and 40 years old with Graves' ophthalmopathy. V is TRBV3-1 and J is TRBJ2-3; D not resolved. CDR3 amino acids: CASSQLNTDTQYF. Here the CDR3 DNA reads TGTGCCAGCAGCCAACTTAACACAGATACGCAGTATTTT.